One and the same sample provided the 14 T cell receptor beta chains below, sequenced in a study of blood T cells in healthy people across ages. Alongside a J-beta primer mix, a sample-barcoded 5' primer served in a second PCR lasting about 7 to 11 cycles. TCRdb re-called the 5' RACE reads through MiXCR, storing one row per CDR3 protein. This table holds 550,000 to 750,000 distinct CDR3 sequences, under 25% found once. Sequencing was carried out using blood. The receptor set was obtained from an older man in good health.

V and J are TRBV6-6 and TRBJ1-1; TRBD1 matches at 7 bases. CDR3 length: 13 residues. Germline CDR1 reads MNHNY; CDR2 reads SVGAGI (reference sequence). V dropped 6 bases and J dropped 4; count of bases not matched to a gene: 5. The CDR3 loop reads CASSSRGATEAFF. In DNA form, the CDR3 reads TGTGCCAGCAGCTCCAGGGGGGCCACTGAAGCTTTCTTT.

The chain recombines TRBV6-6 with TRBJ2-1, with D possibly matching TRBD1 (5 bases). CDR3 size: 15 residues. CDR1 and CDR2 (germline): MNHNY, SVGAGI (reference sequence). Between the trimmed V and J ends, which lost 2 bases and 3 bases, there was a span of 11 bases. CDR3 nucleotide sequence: TGTGCCAGCAGTTACCAGGAGACAGTCTACAATGAGCAGTTCTTC. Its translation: CASSYQETVYNEQFF.

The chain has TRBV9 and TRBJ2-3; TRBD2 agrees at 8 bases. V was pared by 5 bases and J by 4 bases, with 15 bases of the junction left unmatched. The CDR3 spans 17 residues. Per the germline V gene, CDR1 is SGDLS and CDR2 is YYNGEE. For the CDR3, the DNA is TGTGCCAGCAGTCATCCCCGTGGTAGCGGGAAGTCAGATACGCAGTATTTT. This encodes CASSHPRGSGKSDTQYF.

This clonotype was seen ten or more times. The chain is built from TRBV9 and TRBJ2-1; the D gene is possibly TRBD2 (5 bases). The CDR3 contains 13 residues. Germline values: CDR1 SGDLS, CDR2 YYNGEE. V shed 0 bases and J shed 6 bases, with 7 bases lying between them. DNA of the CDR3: TGTGCCAGCAGCGTAGACCTAGCCAATGAGCAGTTCTTC. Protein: CASSVDLANEQFF.

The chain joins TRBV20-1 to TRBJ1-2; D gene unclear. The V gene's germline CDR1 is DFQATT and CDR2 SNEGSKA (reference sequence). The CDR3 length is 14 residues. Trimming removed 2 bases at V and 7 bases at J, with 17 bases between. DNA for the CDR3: TGCAGTGCTAGATCCCGGGATATTGGTGTTGGCTACACCTTC. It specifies CSARSRDIGVGYTF.

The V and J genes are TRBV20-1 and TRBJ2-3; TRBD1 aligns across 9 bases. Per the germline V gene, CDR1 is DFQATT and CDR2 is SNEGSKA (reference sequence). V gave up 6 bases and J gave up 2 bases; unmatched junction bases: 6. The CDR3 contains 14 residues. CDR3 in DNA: TGCAGTGCGACCGGGACAGGGTCCACAGATACGCAGTATTTT. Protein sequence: CSATGTGSTDTQYF.

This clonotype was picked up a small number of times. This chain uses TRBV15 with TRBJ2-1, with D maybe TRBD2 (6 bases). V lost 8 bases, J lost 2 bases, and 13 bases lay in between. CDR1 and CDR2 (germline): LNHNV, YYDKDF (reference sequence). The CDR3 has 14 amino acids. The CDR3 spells CATGMGGTYNEQFF. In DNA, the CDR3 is TGTGCCACCGGAATGGGGGGAACCTACAATGAGCAGTTCTTC.

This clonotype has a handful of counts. CDR3 coding DNA: TGTGCCAGCAGTTACTCGCTTGATCAGGTCTTAAACATTCAGTACTTC. It specifies CASSYSLDQVLNIQYF. The rearrangement joins TRBV6-2 or TRBV6-3 to TRBJ2-4; D remains unclear. Germline lookup yields CDR1 MNHEY and CDR2 SVGEGT. V shed 0 bases and J shed 6 bases, with 15 bases lying between them. The CDR3 runs 16 residues.

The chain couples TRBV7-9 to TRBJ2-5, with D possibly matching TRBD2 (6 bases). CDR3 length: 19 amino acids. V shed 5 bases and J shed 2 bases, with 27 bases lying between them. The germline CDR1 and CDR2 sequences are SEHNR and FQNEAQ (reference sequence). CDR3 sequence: CASSPTRGGAQGTQETQYF. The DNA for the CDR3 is TGTGCCAGCAGCCCTACTCGGGGCGGGGCTCAAGGTACACAAGAGACCCAGTACTTC.

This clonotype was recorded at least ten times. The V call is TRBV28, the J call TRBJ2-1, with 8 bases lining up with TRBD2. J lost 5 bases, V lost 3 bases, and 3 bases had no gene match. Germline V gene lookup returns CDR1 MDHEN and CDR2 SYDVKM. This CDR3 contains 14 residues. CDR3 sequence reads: CASSFGLADNEQFF. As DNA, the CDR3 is TGTGCCAGCAGTTTCGGACTAGCTGACAATGAGCAGTTCTTC.

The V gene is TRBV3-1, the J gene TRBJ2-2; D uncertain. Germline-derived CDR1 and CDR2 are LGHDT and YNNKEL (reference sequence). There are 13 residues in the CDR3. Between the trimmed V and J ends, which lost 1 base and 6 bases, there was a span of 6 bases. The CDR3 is CASSQVLAGELFF. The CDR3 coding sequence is TGTGCCAGCAGCCAAGTTCTGGCCGGGGAGCTGTTTTTT.

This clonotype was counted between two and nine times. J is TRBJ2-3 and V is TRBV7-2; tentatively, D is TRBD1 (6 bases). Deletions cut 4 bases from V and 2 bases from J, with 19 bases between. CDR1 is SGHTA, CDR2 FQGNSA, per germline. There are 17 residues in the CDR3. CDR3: CASSSSGTQGITDTQYF. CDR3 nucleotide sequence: TGTGCCAGCAGCTCTTCCGGCACCCAGGGGATCACAGATACGCAGTATTTT.

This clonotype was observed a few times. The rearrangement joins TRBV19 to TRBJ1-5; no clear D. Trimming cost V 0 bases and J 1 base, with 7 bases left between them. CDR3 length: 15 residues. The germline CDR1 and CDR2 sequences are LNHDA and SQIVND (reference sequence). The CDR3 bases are TGTGCCAGTAGTATAGACAGGCGAAGCAATCAGCCCCAGCATTTT. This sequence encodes CASSIDRRSNQPQHF.

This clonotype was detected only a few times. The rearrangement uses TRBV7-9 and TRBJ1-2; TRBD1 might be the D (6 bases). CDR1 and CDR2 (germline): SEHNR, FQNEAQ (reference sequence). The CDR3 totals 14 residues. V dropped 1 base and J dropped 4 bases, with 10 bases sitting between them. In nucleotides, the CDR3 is TGTGCCAGCAGCTTAGAGGACAGTTCCTATGGCTACACCTTC. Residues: CASSLEDSSYGYTF.